The rows below give T cell receptor beta chains drawn from one sample of a study of immune reconstitution after stem cell transplant in scleroderma. One entry per CDR3 protein results from TCRdb running MiXCR on the RT-PCR reads. The table has approximately 740 distinct CDR3 sequences, around 8.5% seen once. The material was obtained before or after autologous hematopoietic stem cell transplantation (not recorded which). The receptors shown here come from a male donor with systemic sclerosis. Each CDR3 is given with its conserved first and last residue. The D gene is left open where the match is weak. A row's size may be missing; if present it is once, few, many or a size class.

d_gene	v_gene	j_gene	abundance	CDR3nt	CDR3aa
-	TRBV7-2	TRBJ2-3	large	TGTGCCAGCAGCTTAAACGGATACACAGATACGCAGTATTTT	CASSLNGYTDTQYF
-	TRBV15	TRBJ2-1	large	TGTGCCACCAGCAGAGAGGGTCTAGGACTACTGGGTGAGCAGTTCTTC	CATSREGLGLLGEQFF
-	TRBV10-3	TRBJ2-1	medium-sized	TGTGCCATCAGTGTCGGCGAGGGCTCCTACAATGAGCAGTTCTTC	CAISVGEGSYNEQFF
-	TRBV15	TRBJ1-5	medium-sized	TGTGCCACCAGCAGAATGGGGGGCCGTCAGCCCCAGCATTTT	CATSRMGGRQPQHF
-	TRBV29-1	TRBJ2-1	medium-sized	TGCAGCGTTAGAGGGGGAATTAATGAGCAGTTCTTC	CSVRGGINEQFF
TRBD2	TRBV29-1	TRBJ2-1	-	TGCAGCGTTGAAGGAGATAAGGAGCGGGGGGTGTACAATGAGCAGTTCTTC	CSVEGDKERGVYNEQFF
-	TRBV20-1	TRBJ2-3	-	TGCAGTGCTAGAGAAATCGGCAGGGGCACAGATACGCAGTATTTT	CSAREIGRGTDTQYF
TRBD1	TRBV5-1	TRBJ2-2	large	TGCGCCAGCAGTTCACAGGGACAGTTGACGAACACCGGGGAGCTGTTTTTT	CASSSQGQLTNTGELFF
-	TRBV18	TRBJ1-1	-	TGTGCCAGCTCACCGGGGAACACTGAAGCTTTCTTT	CASSPGNTEAFF
-	TRBV30	TRBJ2-1	few	TGTGCCTGGAGTCCCCCTCTGACATCCCACGGGAATGAGCAGTTCTTC	CAWSPPLTSHGNEQFF
-	TRBV29-1	TRBJ1-2	few	TGCAGCGTCCATATCACCGGGTGGGGCTACGCCTTC	CSVHITGWGYAF
-	TRBV3-1	TRBJ1-2	medium-sized	TGTGCCAGCAGCCATGGCACGAACTATGGCTACACCTTC	CASSHGTNYGYTF
TRBD2	TRBV5-4	TRBJ2-1	medium-sized	TGTGCCAGCAGCATACAGGTTCCCGGGGGGGGCAATGAGCAGTTCTTC	CASSIQVPGGGNEQFF
-	TRBV5-1	TRBJ2-1	medium-sized	TGCGCCAGCAGCCTCCCTACCGATGAGCAGTTCTTC	CASSLPTDEQFF
TRBD2	TRBV7-3	TRBJ2-2	large	TGTGCCAGCGGCCCCCTCGGGACTAGCGGGGGGGCCACCGGGGAGCTGTTTTTT	CASGPLGTSGGATGELFF
-	TRBV12-2	TRBJ2-5	-	TGTGCAAGTCGCCGGGACAGGCCGTACCAAGAGACCCAGTACTTC	CASRRDRPYQETQYF
-	TRBV7-8	TRBJ2-3	medium-sized	TGTGCCAGCAGACAGGGGGGGAGCACAGATACGCAGTATTTT	CASRQGGSTDTQYF
TRBD1	TRBV6-5	TRBJ2-7	-	TGTGCCAGCAGGCCGAAAACAGGGGCGGTTACCTACGAGCAGTACTTC	CASRPKTGAVTYEQYF
-	TRBV15	TRBJ1-2	once	TGTGCCACCAGCAGAGATTACTATGGCTACACCTTC	CATSRDYYGYTF
TRBD2	TRBV12-3/TRBV12-4	TRBJ2-1	-	TGTGCCAGCAGTTCTCTGCGGGGGGCCTACAATGAGCAGTTCTTC	CASSSLRGAYNEQFF
-	TRBV5-1	TRBJ2-3	large	TGCGCCAGCAGTCCCCCCCAGGGAAGGAAAGATACGCAGTATTTT	CASSPPQGRKDTQYF
TRBD1	TRBV20-1	TRBJ2-4	medium-sized	TGCAGTGCTAGAGAGACAGGGGGCCTGCTAACTGCCAAAAACATTCAGTACTTC	CSARETGGLLTAKNIQYF
-	TRBV29-1	TRBJ1-5	medium-sized	TGCAGCGTTGGGGGGGGGGGGACTAACCAGCCCCAGCATTTT	CSVGGGGTNQPQHF
TRBD2	TRBV29-1	TRBJ2-5	medium-sized	TGCAGCGCGAGACCGGGACTAGTCCACGAGACCCAGTACTTC	CSARPGLVHETQYF
TRBD1	TRBV19	TRBJ1-1	-	TGTGCCAGTAGAATAGGACAGGGTAAAGCTTTCTTT	CASRIGQGKAFF
TRBD1	TRBV20-1	TRBJ2-1	large	TGCAGTGCTGGATCGCCGGGACAGGGCCGAAATGAGCAGTTCTTC	CSAGSPGQGRNEQFF
TRBD2	TRBV11-2	TRBJ2-1	medium-sized	TGTGCCAGCAGCTCGGGACTAGCGGGAGGTGAGCAGTTCTTC	CASSSGLAGGEQFF
-	TRBV20-1	TRBJ1-4	medium-sized	TGCAGTGCTGATACAGGCGGTGAAAAACTGTTTTTT	CSADTGGEKLFF
-	TRBV7-7	TRBJ2-1	-	TGTGCTAGCAGCTCTGACCCTGGGGGGTCTGAGACGTTCTTC	CASSSDPGGSETFF
-	TRBV20-1	TRBJ2-7	medium-sized	TGCAGTGCTAGAGATCCCCAGTCCGGCGTATACGAGCAGTACTTC	CSARDPQSGVYEQYF
TRBD2	TRBV18	TRBJ2-1	medium-sized	TGTGCCAGCTCACTCCCCGGGACTAGCCATAGTGAGCAGTTCTTC	CASSLPGTSHSEQFF
TRBD1	TRBV20-1	TRBJ1-5	medium-sized	TGCAGTGCTAGAGATCGGGGACAGGGAGGCCAGCCCCAGCATTTT	CSARDRGQGGQPQHF
-	TRBV5-1	TRBJ2-1	medium-sized	TGCGCCAGCAGCTTGGAAGGTAACTACAATGAGCAGTTCTTC	CASSLEGNYNEQFF
TRBD1	TRBV15	TRBJ1-2	large	TGTGCCACCAGCGGACAGGGGGCTAACTATGGCTACACCTTC	CATSGQGANYGYTF
-	TRBV25-1	TRBJ2-6	medium-sized	TGTGCCAGCGGGGGATCAGGGGGGTTTGGGGCCAACGTCCTGACTTTC	CASGGSGGFGANVLTF
-	TRBV27	TRBJ2-2	medium-sized	TGTGCCAGCACCCTTGCGGGGTGGCGAGCGAACACCGGGGAGCTGTTTTTT	CASTLAGWRANTGELFF
TRBD1	TRBV20-1	TRBJ1-4	medium-sized	TGCAGTGCTTTCCGGGACAGGGATGCAACTAATGAAAAACTGTTTTTT	CSAFRDRDATNEKLFF
TRBD2	TRBV20-1	TRBJ2-1	medium-sized	TGCAGTGCCGCGGGACTAGCCAAAAATGAGCAGTTCTTC	CSAAGLAKNEQFF
TRBD1	TRBV18	TRBJ1-4	few	TGTGCCAGCTCAGAAGACAGGGCCACTAATGAAAAACTGTTTTTT	CASSEDRATNEKLFF
-	TRBV21-1	TRBJ2-4	medium-sized	TGTGCCAGCAGCACCACTCCACTAGCGGGAAATACTATAGTAAAAAACATTCAGTACTTC	CASSTTPLAGNTIVKNIQYF
-	TRBV28	TRBJ1-1	large	TGTGCCAGCAGTTTGGGGAGACGCACTGAAGCTTTCTTT	CASSLGRRTEAFF
-	TRBV7-3	TRBJ2-2	large	TGTGCCAGCAGCTCCCTCCTCACCGGGGAGCTGTTTTTT	CASSSLLTGELFF
-	TRBV4-1	TRBJ1-1	-	TGCGCCAGCAGCCAAGCGCTAAGGACTTTCTTT	CASSQALRTFF
-	TRBV20-1	TRBJ2-1	medium-sized	TGCAGTGCTAGAGCCTCGGACGGAACCTACAATGAGCAGTTCTTC	CSARASDGTYNEQFF
-	TRBV28	TRBJ2-7	few	TGTGCCAGCAGTTTTGAGGTGTTCTCCTACGAGCAGTACTTC	CASSFEVFSYEQYF